This T cell receptor (beta chain) was profiled in a study of blood T cells in healthy people across ages. It was with a sample-barcoded 5' primer and a J-beta primer mix that a second PCR of about 6 to 12 cycles was run. TCRdb re-derived calls from the 5' RACE reads in MiXCR, one entry per CDR3 protein. The sample includes more than 1,400,000 distinct CDR3 sequences, around 42% seen only once; the top ten take 6.5% to 10%. This clonotype occurred many times. This TCR was recovered from a woman under 30 in good health. Specimen: blood.

CDR3 DNA: TGCAGTGTTGCCGATGGCAGGGAGGTGGCAGATACGCAGTATTTT. This codes for CSVADGREVADTQYF. The chain is built from TRBV20-1 and TRBJ2-3; weak D call: TRBD2 (6 bases). Germline loops: CDR1 DFQATT, CDR2 SNEGSKA (reference sequence). Trimming stripped 7 bases from V and 4 bases from J, with 21 bases between. CDR3 length: 15 residues.